The present T cell receptor beta chain was sequenced within a study of cytomegalovirus exposure and HLA in healthy donors. General study results and limits: Cytomegalovirus-associated status was assigned to fewer than 200 TCR beta chains. Across donors, most TCRs were seen rarely, yet some public ones were widespread. Reports credit the classifier with highly specific, highly sensitive diagnosis of cytomegalovirus status.

Produced via immunoSEQ multiplex PCR; TCRdb's table is partial and in-frame only. The top ten clones hold about 6% of a sample with 55,000 to 65,000 clones, 85% to 95% of them seen once. This CDR3 region has 15 residues. V shed 7 bases and J shed 5 bases, with 20 bases lying between them. Germline lookup yields CDR1 SNHLY and CDR2 FYNNEI. Turning to this clone: Its antigen is undetermined.

The sample was PBMCs. V and J are TRBV2 and TRBJ1-1, with D perhaps TRBD1 (6 bases). This clonotype originated in a woman between 18 and 29 years old in good health and CMV-seropositive. The CDR3 spells CASNHNRDGDTEAFF. In nucleotides, the CDR3 is TGTGCCAGCAACCACAACAGGGATGGGGATACTGAAGCTTTCTTT.